This is a list of T cell receptor beta chains from one sample in a study of blood T cell repertoires in COVID-19. Sequenced by immunoSEQ multiplex PCR; TCRdb stores in-frame clones only, minus some. The sample has about 200,000 clones, about 85% seen once; the top ten hold approximately 0.9%. The material sequenced was peripheral blood. The origin of the receptors is a man aged 55 to 69 with COVID-19, enrolled during active disease. CDR3s include the opening cysteine and the closing phenylalanine or tryptophan. A D gene is named only where the DNA matches it firmly. Rows give clone size only sometimes, using once, few, many, or a class for an expanded clone.

TRBJ2-3,TRBV3-1/TRBV3-2,NA,NA,TGTGCCAGCAGCCTCTTCCGGGCGTCAGGGACAGATACGCAGTATTTT,CASSLFRASGTDTQYF
TRBJ2-3,TRBV14,few,NA,TGTGCCAGCAGCTACACAGATACGCAGTATTTT,CASSYTDTQYF
TRBJ2-1,TRBV5-1,NA,NA,TGCGCCAGCAGCACGGGGTCACTCAATGAGCAGTTCTTC,CASSTGSLNEQFF
TRBJ1-3,TRBV19,few,TRBD1,TGTGCCAGCACCTGGGACAGCTCTGGAAACACCATATATTTT,CASTWDSSGNTIYF
TRBJ1-5,TRBV19,NA,TRBD1,TGTGCCAGCACAGGGGGCTTCCGCAATCAGCCCCAGCATTTT,CASTGGFRNQPQHF
TRBJ2-7,TRBV30,NA,TRBD1,TGTGCCTGGACCCGGACAGGGGGTTCGGACGAGCAGTACTTC,CAWTRTGGSDEQYF
TRBJ2-1,TRBV6-2/TRBV6-3,NA,TRBD2,TGTGCCAGCAGCTGGGTGGTCCGGGGGGCCTACAATGAGCAGTTCTTC,CASSWVVRGAYNEQFF
TRBJ2-7,TRBV19,NA,NA,TGTGCCAGTAGTGACCGGGGTTTCTCCTACGAGCAGTACTTC,CASSDRGFSYEQYF
TRBJ1-5,TRBV10-2,NA,TRBD1,TGCGCCAGCAGTGATCTACAGGGGACCAGCAATCAGCCCCAGCATTTT,CASSDLQGTSNQPQHF
TRBJ2-3,TRBV2,NA,TRBD1,TGTGCCAGCAGCCGCAACAGGGGTGGGGGCTCAGATACGCAGTATTTT,CASSRNRGGGSDTQYF
TRBJ1-1,TRBV3-1/TRBV3-2,once,TRBD1,TGTGCCAGCAGCCAACACAGGGGGGACCCAGCTTTCTTT,CASSQHRGDPAFF
TRBJ2-3,TRBV10-3,once,NA,TGTGCCATCACCACAGGGATTAGCACAGATACGCAGTATTTT,CAITTGISTDTQYF
TRBJ1-4,TRBV9,once,TRBD1,TGTGCCAGCAGCGTAGCAGGGGGTGAAGAAAAACTGTTTTTT,CASSVAGGEEKLFF
TRBJ1-3,TRBV4-1,NA,NA,TGCGCCAGCAGCCAAGTCCACGGCGGGTCCTCTGGAAACACCATATATTTT,CASSQVHGGSSGNTIYF
TRBJ2-2,TRBV21-1,once,NA,TGTGCCAGCACCATAAGGACAGACGATCCCGGGGAGCTGTTTTTT,CASTIRTDDPGELFF
TRBJ2-2,TRBV5-1,NA,NA,TGCGCCAGCAGCTCCCAGGGGCCGTCGTACACCGGGGAGCTGTTTTTT,CASSSQGPSYTGELFF
TRBJ1-2,TRBV6-1,NA,TRBD1,TGTGCCAGCAGTGAATCGACGACAGGGGTAAATGGCTACACCTTC,CASSESTTGVNGYTF
TRBJ2-1,TRBV7-2,NA,TRBD1,TGTGCCAGCAGTACGGACAGGACCACATTCAATGAGCAGTTCTTC,CASSTDRTTFNEQFF
TRBJ2-2,TRBV4-2,once,NA,TGTGCCAGCAGCCAAGATCCGTCAGATAACACCGGGGAGCTGTTTTTT,CASSQDPSDNTGELFF
TRBJ1-2,TRBV28,NA,NA,TGTGCCAGCAGTCGCCGGGACATCTATGGCTACACCTTC,CASSRRDIYGYTF
TRBJ2-1,TRBV10-2,NA,TRBD2,TGCGCCAGCAGTCCCCGGGGTAGCGGGAGAGGCAATGAGCAGTTCTTC,CASSPRGSGRGNEQFF
TRBJ1-1,TRBV3-1/TRBV3-2,NA,TRBD1,TGTGCCAGCAGTCCTGACAGGGACACTGAAGCTTTCTTT,CASSPDRDTEAFF
TRBJ1-1,TRBV2,few,TRBD1,TGTGCCAGGGACGGCCAGACAGGGTTGAACACTGAAGCTTTCTTT,CARDGQTGLNTEAFF
TRBJ2-3,TRBV19,NA,NA,TGTGCCAGTAGTCCGAGCACAGATACGCAGTATTTT,CASSPSTDTQYF
TRBJ1-2,TRBV6-5,NA,TRBD1,TGTGCCAGCGCGTTCAGGGGGAGCAACTATGGCTACACCTTC,CASAFRGSNYGYTF
TRBJ2-4,TRBV5-1,NA,TRBD1,TGCGCCAGCAGCCCGTTGACAGGGGAAAACATTCAGTACTTC,CASSPLTGENIQYF
TRBJ2-5,TRBV28,NA,NA,TGTGCCAGCAGTTTATCCGGGATCCGGGAGCAAGAGACCCAGTACTTC,CASSLSGIREQETQYF
TRBJ1-1,TRBV12-3/TRBV12-4,few,NA,TGTGCCAGCAGCGACAGGACTCGAGCTTTCTTT,CASSDRTRAFF
TRBJ2-5,TRBV7-2,once,NA,TGTGCCAGCAGCTTACGCCGCGAAGAGACCCAGTACTTC,CASSLRREETQYF
TRBJ2-2,TRBV4-2,NA,TRBD1,TGTGCCAGCAGCCAAGTAGGGGGCGCGGTTATGGCCGGGGAGCTGTTTTTT,CASSQVGGAVMAGELFF
TRBJ1-2,TRBV10-3,few,NA,TGTGCCATCAGTGAGTCCAAGCGGGGACGGACCGAATCGCCTGGCTACACCTTC,CAISESKRGRTESPGYTF
TRBJ1-1,TRBV5-1,NA,NA,TGCGCCAGCAGCTTGGTACCCTCTTCGGTAAACACTGAAGCTTTCTTT,CASSLVPSSVNTEAFF
TRBJ2-4,TRBV5-4,NA,NA,TGTGCCAGCAGCTTACAGGGCTCCCGCCAGTACTTC,CASSLQGSRQYF
TRBJ1-2,TRBV12-3/TRBV12-4,NA,NA,TGTGCCAGCAGTTTCGGCAGGGGCTATGGCTACACCTTC,CASSFGRGYGYTF
TRBJ1-1,TRBV28,NA,NA,TGTGCCAGCATCTTACAGGGATTGGCTGAAGCTTTCTTT,CASILQGLAEAFF
TRBJ1-2,TRBV28,NA,NA,TGTGCCAGCAGCCAGTGGGCAGGGCCGCTATATGGCTACACCTTC,CASSQWAGPLYGYTF
TRBJ2-1,TRBV21-1,NA,NA,TGTGCCAGCAGCAACTCGGGACAGGGGGCAACTGAGCAGTTCTTC,CASSNSGQGATEQFF
TRBJ2-1,TRBV9,NA,TRBD1,TGTGCCAGCAGCGTCCAGGGGGAGATTCGGAATGAGCAGTTCTTC,CASSVQGEIRNEQFF
TRBJ2-3,TRBV7-2,NA,TRBD1,TGTGCCAGCAGCTTAAAACAGGGGATCAATACGCAGTATTTT,CASSLKQGINTQYF
TRBJ2-1,TRBV6-4,NA,NA,TGTGCCAGCAGTGAAGCAGGGTCAGGGTACAATGAGCAGTTCTTC,CASSEAGSGYNEQFF
TRBJ1-3,TRBV4-1,NA,NA,TGCGCCAGCAGCCAAGATCCACGCAGGGCTGGAAACACCATATATTTT,CASSQDPRRAGNTIYF
TRBJ2-5,TRBV5-1,NA,NA,TGCGCCAGCAGCTCCAGCCAGGCGGGAGAGACCCAGTACTTC,CASSSSQAGETQYF